This entry lists 12 T cell receptor beta chains sequenced from one sample in a study of OX40 agonist ivuxolimab in advanced cancers. Profiling relied on immunoSEQ multiplex PCR, and the TCRdb table lists in-frame clones only, not all of them. The sample has approximately 64,000 clones; roughly 84% are singletons. The source material was CD4+ or CD8+ T cells sorted from blood, sampled in a trial of the OX40 agonist ivuxolimab. Receptor source: an adult with an advanced solid tumor such as melanoma, head and neck, liver or kidney cancer.

The chain combines TRBV7-9 with TRBJ1-2; D might be TRBD1 (5 bases). V lost 5 bases, J lost 6 bases, and 16 bases lay in between. In germline, CDR1 is SEHNR, CDR2 FQNEAQ (reference sequence). This CDR3 region has 14 residues. The CDR3 DNA reads as TGTGCCAGCAGCCAACGGGACGGCACGGATGGCTACACCTTC. Protein: CASSQRDGTDGYTF.

V and J are TRBV4-2 and TRBJ1-4; D unresolved. The CDR3 spans 17 residues. CDR1 is LGHNA, CDR2 YNFKEQ, per germline. V lost 1 base and J lost 0, with 12 bases in between. CDR3 in DNA: TGTGCCAGCAGCCAAGCCCCGACGGCTGCAACTAATGAAAAACTGTTTTTT. It yields the protein CASSQAPTAATNEKLFF.

This clone counts as medium-sized. The gene calls are TRBV6-5 and TRBJ1-1, with D possibly being TRBD1 (5 bases). The length of the CDR3 is 13 residues. The V gene lost 6 bases and the J gene lost 2 bases, with 10 bases spanning the gap. Germline values: CDR1 MNHEY, CDR2 SVGAGI. CDR3 nucleotides: TGTGCCAGCAGCTTCCAGGGTAACACTGAAGCTTTCTTT. Translated, it gives CASSFQGNTEAFF.

The rearrangement uses TRBV19 and TRBJ2-1; TRBD2 matches 8 bases. V lost 3 bases and J lost 7; bases outside the gene matches: 2. CDR1 and CDR2 from the germline V gene are LNHDA and SQIVND (reference sequence). This CDR3 has 13 residues. The CDR3 is CASSISSGNEQFF. CDR3 nucleotides: TGTGCCAGTAGTATCTCTAGCGGGAATGAGCAGTTCTTC.

The gene calls are TRBV5-1 and TRBJ1-1; TRBD1 is a possible D gene (6 bases). Trimming cost V 3 bases and J 4 bases, with 10 bases left between them. The germline V gene encodes CDR1 SGHRS and CDR2 YFSETQ. This CDR3 region has 13 residues. CDR3 DNA sequence: TGCGCCAGCAGCTACAGGGAGCCCACTGAAGCTTTCTTT. Amino acids: CASSYREPTEAFF.

This chain links TRBV7-9 with TRBJ2-5; D is undetermined. Germline values: CDR1 SEHNR, CDR2 FQNEAQ (reference sequence). The CDR3 has 13 residues. Trimming removed 3 bases at V and 5 bases at J, with 10 bases between. The DNA for the CDR3 is TGTGCCAGCAGCTTGCCGCCCGGGGAGACCCAGTACTTC. Amino acid sequence: CASSLPPGETQYF.

The rearrangement joins TRBV15 to TRBJ1-5, with D hard to call. The V gene's germline CDR1 is LNHNV and CDR2 YYDKDF (reference sequence). CDR3 length: 15 amino acids. V was pared by 0 bases and J by 3 bases, with 9 bases between. CDR3: CATSRDLGINQPQHF. The CDR3 DNA reads as TGTGCCACCAGCAGAGATTTAGGAATCAATCAGCCCCAGCATTTT.

The J gene is TRBJ2-7, the V gene TRBV30; tentatively, D is TRBD1 (6 bases). CDR1 is GTSNPN, CDR2 SVGIG, per germline (reference sequence). This CDR3 has 15 amino acids. The V and J ends lost 2 bases and 2 bases respectively, with 16 bases between them. CDR3 nucleotides: TGTGCCTGGAGTCCCGTGGGCAGGGGCGCCTACGAGCAGTACTTC. Protein product: CAWSPVGRGAYEQYF.

The V and J genes are TRBV2 and TRBJ1-2; D ambiguous. Germline CDR1 SNHLY, CDR2 FYNNEI. Trimming took off 3 bases at V and 7 bases at J, with 18 bases between the two ends. CDR3 size: 15 residues. Here the CDR3 DNA reads TGTGCCAGCAGTGAGGTCAGGCGCCCTTTAGCTGGCTACACCTTC. This sequence encodes CASSEVRRPLAGYTF.

The chain carries TRBV13 and TRBJ2-3; D not resolved. Trimming shortened V by 4 bases and J by 0 bases, and 8 bases separated the two germline ends. The CDR3 runs 14 residues. CDR1 is PRHDT, CDR2 FYEKMQ, per germline (reference sequence). The CDR3 reads CASSSFGSTDTQYF. CDR3 DNA: TGTGCCAGCAGCTCCTTCGGGAGCACAGATACGCAGTATTTT.

Only one count was recorded for this clone. The genes are TRBV30 and TRBJ2-3; D is unclear. Germline V gene data show CDR1 as GTSNPN and CDR2 as SVGIG (reference sequence). The CDR3 loop spans 15 amino acids. The V end was cut by 3 bases, the J end by 1 base, with 14 bases between. CDR3 in amino acids: CAWRAGSRRTDTQYF. DNA for the CDR3: TGTGCCTGGAGGGCCGGGTCCAGACGCACAGATACGCAGTATTTT.

The rearrangement links TRBV2 to TRBJ2-3; D is ambiguous. CDR3 length: 14 amino acids. Germline CDR1 and CDR2: SNHLY and FYNNEI. The V and J ends lost 8 bases and 0 bases respectively, with 12 bases between them. Here the CDR3 DNA reads TGTGCCAGCGAAAAAACGGCGAGCACAGATACGCAGTATTTT. As protein: CASEKTASTDTQYF.